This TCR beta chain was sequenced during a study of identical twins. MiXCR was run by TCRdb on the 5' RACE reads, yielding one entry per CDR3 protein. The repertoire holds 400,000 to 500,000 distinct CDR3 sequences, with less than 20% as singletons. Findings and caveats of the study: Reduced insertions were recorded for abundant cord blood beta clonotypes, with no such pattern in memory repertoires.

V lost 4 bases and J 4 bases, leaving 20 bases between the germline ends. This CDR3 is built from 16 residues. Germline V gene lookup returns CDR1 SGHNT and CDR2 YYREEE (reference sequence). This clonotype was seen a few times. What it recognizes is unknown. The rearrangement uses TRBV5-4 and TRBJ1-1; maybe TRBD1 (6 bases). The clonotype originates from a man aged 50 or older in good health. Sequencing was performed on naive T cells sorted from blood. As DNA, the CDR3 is TGTGCCAGCAGCGGGGGGGGGCAGGGCGGTGGCACTGAAGCTTTCTTT. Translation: CASSGGGQGGGTEAFF.